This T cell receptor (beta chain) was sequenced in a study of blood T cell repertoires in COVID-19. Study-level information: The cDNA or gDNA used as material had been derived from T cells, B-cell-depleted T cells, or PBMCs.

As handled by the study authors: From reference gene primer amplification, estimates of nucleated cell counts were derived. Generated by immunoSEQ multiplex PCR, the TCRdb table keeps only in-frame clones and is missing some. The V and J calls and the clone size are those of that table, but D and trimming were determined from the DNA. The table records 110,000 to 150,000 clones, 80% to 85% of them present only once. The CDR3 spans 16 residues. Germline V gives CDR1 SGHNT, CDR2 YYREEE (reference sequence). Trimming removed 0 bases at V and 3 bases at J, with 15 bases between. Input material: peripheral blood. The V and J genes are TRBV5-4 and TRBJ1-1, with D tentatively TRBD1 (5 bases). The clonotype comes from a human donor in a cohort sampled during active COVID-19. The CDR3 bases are TGTGCCAGCAGCTTGGGCCTGGGGGGAAGGGACACTGAAGCTTTCTTT. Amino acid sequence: CASSLGLGGRDTEAFF.